This T cell receptor (beta chain) was identified during a study of shared clonotypes between healthy human individuals. In germline, CDR1 is SGHKS, CDR2 YYEKEE (reference sequence). The ends were cut back, 6 bases at V and 3 bases at J, with 10 bases in the middle. There are 12 residues in the CDR3. Using immunoSEQ multiplex PCR, the repertoire was profiled, and TCRdb retains in-frame clones only, with some absent. Among around 1.1 million clones listed, about 80% were seen once. The chain links TRBV5-5 to TRBJ2-7, with D possibly being TRBD2 (5 bases). The sample was memory CD4+ T cells from PBMCs. Subset defined: CD45RA-negative fraction. The clonotype comes from a man aged 18 to 30 in good health. Some clones in this sample may be carry-over from other donors' samples. The DNA for the CDR3 is TGTGCCAGCATGGACTCCTTCTACGAGCAGTACTTC. As protein: CASMDSFYEQYF.